The 2 T cell receptor beta chains in this list originate from one sample, sequenced in a study of CD8+ T cells in alopecia areata. RNA extraction was followed by reverse transcription into cDNA, which acted as the sequencing template. Some clones are missing from TCRdb's copy, which holds only in-frame ones; the method was immunoSEQ multiplex PCR. This sample has 150,000 or so clones, with 65% to 75% found just once. The material was CD8+ T cells sorted from blood, obtained at week 0. These receptors came from a human donor with alopecia areata.

The chain is built from TRBV30 and TRBJ2-7; 9 bases align to TRBD1. The CDR3 has 17 amino acids. Trimming took 3 bases from V and 5 from J; bases not matched to a gene: 17. CDR1 and CDR2 (germline): GTSNPN, SVGIG (reference sequence). The CDR3 DNA reads as TGTGCCTGGAGCGGAATAGTTGGGACAGGGCGTTTTGACGAGCAGTACTTC. Translation: CAWSGIVGTGRFDEQYF.

This chain links TRBV7-2 with TRBJ2-1; TRBD1 aligns across 9 bases. Germline CDR1 reads SGHTA; CDR2 reads FQGNSA. V dropped 7 bases and J dropped 9; count of bases not matched to a gene: 7. This CDR3 has 13 amino acids. The CDR3 region has the DNA TGTGCCAGCACCTCGGGACAGGGTGGTGAGCAGTTCTTC. Protein: CASTSGQGGEQFF.